This T cell receptor beta chain was identified in a study of a mutant IDH1 vaccine in newly diagnosed glioma. Study information: Patients came in for eight vaccinations, in weeks 1, 3, 5, 7, 11, 15, 19 and 23. Vaccine dosing followed radiotherapy by 4-6 weeks, or accompanied temozolomide cycles. Former treatment meant radiotherapy, temozolomide, or both; the majority had gotten both.

In regard to this clone: Its antigen is as yet unknown.

Time point in this sample: week 5, during vaccination. With topical imiquimod, each dose of the vaccine consisted of 300 ug of mutant IDH1 20-mer peptide. The germline V and J ends were trimmed by 8 bases and 5 bases, with 12 bases remaining between them. CDR1 and CDR2 (germline): MDHEN, SYDVKM. The CDR3 covers 13 residues. The assay was immunoSEQ multiplex PCR, and TCRdb's table has in-frame clones only and misses some. The table shows 60,000 or so clones, with approximately 90% occurring only once. The chain is built from TRBV28 and TRBJ1-4; D not certain. The specimen comprised PBMCs, sampled from a glioma patient whose treatment included an IDH1 peptide vaccine. The receptor comes from a woman aged 40 to 55 with glioma. The CDR3 sequence: CASRPEANEKLFF. The CDR3 DNA sequence: TGTGCCAGCCGGCCGGAGGCAAATGAAAAACTGTTTTTT.